The TCR beta chain under discussion was sequenced for a study of T cells in Graves' hyperthyroidism and ophthalmopathy (dated by TCRdb to between 2018 and 2020). Turning to the overall study: Peripheral blood was sampled at the time of initial diagnosis, prior to any treatment. In addition, the study compared T-cell repertoires in thyroid tissue and in blood from about 6 Graves' hyperthyroidism patients. Whether ophthalmopathy could be predicted prospectively was tested in an independent validation cohort made up of fewer than 20 hyperthyroidism patients plus 17 patients who later progressed to ophthalmopathy. A discovery cohort of roughly 100 patients, roughly 45 with Graves' ophthalmopathy and fewer than 65 with stable Graves' hyperthyroidism, was used to find distinguishing TCR V-J signatures. The approximately 98 discovery patients were randomly divided into training and test sets at a 7:3 ratio. According to the paper, TCR Vbeta CDR3 sequencing was carried out on 135 peripheral blood samples, which came from 40 to 45 ophthalmopathy, around 74 hyperthyroidism and some 17 progressor patients. Following sampling, methimazole starting at 30 mg daily was given to hyperthyroidism patients, and high-dose intravenous methylprednisolone was given to ophthalmopathy patients. The paper as a whole reports these results and caveats: A model built on a 13 V-J signature distinguished ophthalmopathy from stable hyperthyroidism, reaching around 88% sensitivity and around 81% specificity in cross-validation and 80%/75% in testing. During validation, the model predicted progression to ophthalmopathy a median of approximately 6 months ahead of onset, with almost 71% sensitivity and under 85% specificity. Sample size was not statistically predetermined, and investigators were not blinded to group allocation. Most expanded thyroid clonotypes (frequency above 0.001) were also detected in blood, a finding suggesting that blood repertoires may reflect thyroid immune responses.

Amplification of TCR beta CDR3 regions was carried out from RNA transcripts. The TCR CDR3 was subjected to a first round of RT-PCR using the HTBI primer set and the Qiagen OneStep RT-PCR kit. Libraries were constructed in a second round of multiplex PCR, after which size selection and purification were performed. Paired-end sequencing of the libraries was performed with 100 bp reads on an Illumina HiSeq2000. The original methods were these. SOAPnuke was used to process the raw data, throwing out any read that contained adapters or uncalled bases, had a mean Phred below 15, or lacked an exact constant-primer or identifier match. High-quality paired reads were merged with COPE v1.2.5, and unique nucleotide sequences were defined as clonotypes. Clonotypes were aligned to IMGT TRBV, TRBD and TRBJ reference segments using MiTCR v1.1. Analysis was restricted to V-J combinations with a frequency above 0.0001, which covered roughly 99% of repertoires. A TCS score was defined as the ratio of F50 (clonal expansion) to E x V (chaos), with BLOSUM62-based TCRdist applied between CDR3 peptides within each V-J. Welch's t-statistics and random forest reduced around 510 V-J features to fewer than 15, which were used in a naive Bayes classifier (R e1071). TCRdb itself trimmed the public reads at Q25 with fastp, ran MiXCR and retained productive beta chains. Duplicate CDR3 protein sequences are folded into a single record with the most common DNA and genes. For this entry, the V and J calls and clone size follow TCRdb and not the study's own pipeline. This sample lists about 520,000 distinct CDR3 sequences; around 24% were detected once. The top ten clonotypes cover roughly 12% of the sample.

Moderately to severely active disease, a Clinical Activity Score of at least 3, a NOSPECS grade of at least 4, and a duration under 3 months were present in ophthalmopathy patients. The study excluded patients with uncontrolled infections, other autoimmune diseases, pregnancy or lactation. Diagnoses relied on clinical symptoms, serum thyroxine and TRAb, thyroid ultrasound and orbital computed tomography. PBMCs were separated from approximately 10 ml of fresh peripheral blood using Ficoll-Paque density gradient centrifugation. Total RNA was extracted using Trizol reagent, and RNA quality was assessed on an Agilent 2100 Bioanalyzer. Ten or more counts support this clonotype. Its antigen is still unknown. Nothing much larger sits one base from this clone, and base qualities are not available. The CDR3 has 13 amino acids, counting the end cysteine and phenylalanine. CDR3 DNA is the only sequence kept; it has 39 bases, read in frame from the first base. V has 3 bases trimmed and J has 6 bases trimmed; junction bases matching no gene number 5. CDR1 and CDR2 (SQVTM, ANQGSEA) derive from the germline V gene.

The sequence came from a woman aged 25-40 years with Graves' ophthalmopathy. The chain was built from TRBV29-1 and TRBJ1-1; TRBD1 fits 9 bases in the junction. The sequenced sample was blood. The CDR3 reads as follows: CSVEGTGLAEAFF. In nucleotide form, the sequence is TGCAGCGTTGAGGGGACAGGGCTAGCTGAAGCTTTCTTT.